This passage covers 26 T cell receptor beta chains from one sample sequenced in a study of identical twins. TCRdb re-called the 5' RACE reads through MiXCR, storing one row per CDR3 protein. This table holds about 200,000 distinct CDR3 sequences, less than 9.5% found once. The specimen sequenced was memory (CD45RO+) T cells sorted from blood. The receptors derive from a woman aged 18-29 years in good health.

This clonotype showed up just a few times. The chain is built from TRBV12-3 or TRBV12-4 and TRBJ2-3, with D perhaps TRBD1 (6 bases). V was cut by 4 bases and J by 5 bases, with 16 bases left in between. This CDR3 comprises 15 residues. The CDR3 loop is CASSSKDRIRDTQYF. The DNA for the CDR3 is TGTGCCAGCAGTTCCAAGGACAGAATCCGAGATACGCAGTATTTT.

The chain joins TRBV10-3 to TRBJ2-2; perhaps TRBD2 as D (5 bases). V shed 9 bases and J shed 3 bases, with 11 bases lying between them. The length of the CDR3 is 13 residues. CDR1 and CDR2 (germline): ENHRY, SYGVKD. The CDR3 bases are TGTGCCATGGGTTCCGGGGACACCGGGGAGCTGTTTTTT. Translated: CAMGSGDTGELFF.

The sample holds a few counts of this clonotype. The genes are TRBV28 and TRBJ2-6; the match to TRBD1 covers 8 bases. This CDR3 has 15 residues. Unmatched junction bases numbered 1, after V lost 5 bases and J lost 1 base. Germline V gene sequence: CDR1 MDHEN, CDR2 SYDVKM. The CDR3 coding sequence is TGTGCCAGCAGTCACAGGGGGTCTGGGGCCAACGTCCTGACTTTC. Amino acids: CASSHRGSGANVLTF.

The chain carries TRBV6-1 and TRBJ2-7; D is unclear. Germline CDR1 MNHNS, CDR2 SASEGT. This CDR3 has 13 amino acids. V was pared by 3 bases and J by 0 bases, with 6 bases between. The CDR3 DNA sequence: TGTGCCAGCAGTGAGGGGTACTCCTACGAGCAGTACTTC. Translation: CASSEGYSYEQYF.

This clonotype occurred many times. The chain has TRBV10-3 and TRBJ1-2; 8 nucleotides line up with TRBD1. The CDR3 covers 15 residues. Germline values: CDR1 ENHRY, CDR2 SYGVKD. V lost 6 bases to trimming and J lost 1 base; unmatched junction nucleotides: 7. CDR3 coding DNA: TGTGCCATCAGCGTGGACAGGGAGATTAACTATGGCTACACCTTC. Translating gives CAISVDREINYGYTF.

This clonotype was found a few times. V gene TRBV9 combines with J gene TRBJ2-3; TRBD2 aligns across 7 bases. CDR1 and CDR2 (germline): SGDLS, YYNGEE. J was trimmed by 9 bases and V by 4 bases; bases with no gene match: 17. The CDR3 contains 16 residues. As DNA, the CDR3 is TGTGCCAGCAGCCCGGCAGAGGGACTAAGTATCTCGACGCAGTATTTT. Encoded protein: CASSPAEGLSISTQYF.

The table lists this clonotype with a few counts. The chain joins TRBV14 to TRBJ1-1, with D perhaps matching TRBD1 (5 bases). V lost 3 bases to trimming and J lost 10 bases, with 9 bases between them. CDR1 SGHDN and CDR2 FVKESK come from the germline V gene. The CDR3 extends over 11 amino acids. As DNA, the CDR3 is TGTGCCAGCAGCCAGGGGACCTTAGCTTTCTTT. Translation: CASSQGTLAFF.

CDR3 bases: TGCAGTGCTAGATCGTGGGTAAGGGGGGAGTTCGACGAGCAGTACTTC. It codes for CSARSWVRGEFDEQYF. V usage is TRBV20-1 and J usage is TRBJ2-7; D may match TRBD1 or TRBD2 (6 bases each). Deletions cut 2 bases from V and 5 bases from J, with 22 bases between. Germline values: CDR1 DFQATT, CDR2 SNEGSKA (reference sequence). This CDR3 is built from 16 residues.

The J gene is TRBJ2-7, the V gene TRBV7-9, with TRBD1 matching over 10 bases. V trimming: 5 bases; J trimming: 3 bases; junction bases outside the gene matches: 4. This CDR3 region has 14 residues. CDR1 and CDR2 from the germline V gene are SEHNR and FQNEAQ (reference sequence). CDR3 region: CASSVGQGLYEQYF. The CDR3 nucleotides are TGTGCCAGCAGCGTGGGACAGGGGCTCTACGAGCAGTACTTC.

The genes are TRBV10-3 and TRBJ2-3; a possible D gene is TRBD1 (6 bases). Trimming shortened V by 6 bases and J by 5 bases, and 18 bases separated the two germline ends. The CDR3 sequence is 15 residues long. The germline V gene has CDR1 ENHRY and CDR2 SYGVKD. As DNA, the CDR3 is TGTGCCATCAGCCCGACAGGAATAGGGCAAGATACGCAGTATTTT. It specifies CAISPTGIGQDTQYF.

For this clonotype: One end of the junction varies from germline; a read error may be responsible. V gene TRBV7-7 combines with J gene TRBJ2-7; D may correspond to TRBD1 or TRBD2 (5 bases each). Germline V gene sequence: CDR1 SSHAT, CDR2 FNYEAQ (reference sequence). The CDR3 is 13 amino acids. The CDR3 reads CASSPGTEYEQYF. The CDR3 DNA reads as TGTGCTAGCAGCCCCGGGACCGAGTACGAGCAGTACTTC.

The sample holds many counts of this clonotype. CDR3 loop: CASSSNSEQYF. DNA for the CDR3: TGTGCCAGCAGTTCTAACTCTGAGCAGTACTTC. This sequence joins TRBV5-5 and TRBJ2-7; D gene unclear. V lost 5 bases, J lost 7 bases, and 10 bases lay in between. The CDR3 sequence is 11 residues long. CDR1 and CDR2 (germline): SGHKS, YYEKEE (reference sequence).

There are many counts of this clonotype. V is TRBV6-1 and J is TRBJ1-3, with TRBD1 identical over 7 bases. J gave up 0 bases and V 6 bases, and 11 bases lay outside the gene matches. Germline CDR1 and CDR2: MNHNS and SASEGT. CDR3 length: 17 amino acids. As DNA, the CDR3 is TGTGCCAGCAGCTCGGGGAGGGACAGCGGCTCTGGAAACACCATATATTTT. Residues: CASSSGRDSGSGNTIYF.

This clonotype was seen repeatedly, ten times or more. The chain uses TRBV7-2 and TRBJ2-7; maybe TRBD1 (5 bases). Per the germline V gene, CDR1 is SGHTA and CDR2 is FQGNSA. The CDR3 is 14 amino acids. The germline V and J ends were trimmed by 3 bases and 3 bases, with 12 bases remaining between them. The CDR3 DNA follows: TGTGCCAGCAGCTTGTCCGGCAGGGACTACGAGCAGTACTTC. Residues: CASSLSGRDYEQYF.

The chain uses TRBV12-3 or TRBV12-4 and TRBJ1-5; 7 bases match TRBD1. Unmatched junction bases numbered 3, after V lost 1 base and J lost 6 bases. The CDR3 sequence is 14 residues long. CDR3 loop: CASSLGSGGQPQHF. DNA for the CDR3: TGTGCCAGCAGTTTAGGGTCAGGGGGTCAGCCCCAGCATTTT.

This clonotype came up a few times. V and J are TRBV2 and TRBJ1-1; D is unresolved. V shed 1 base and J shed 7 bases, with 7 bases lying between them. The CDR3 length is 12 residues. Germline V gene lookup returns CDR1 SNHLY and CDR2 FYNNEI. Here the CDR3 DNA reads TGTGCCAGCAGTGAAGGGTATTTTGAAGCTTTCTTT. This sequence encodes CASSEGYFEAFF.

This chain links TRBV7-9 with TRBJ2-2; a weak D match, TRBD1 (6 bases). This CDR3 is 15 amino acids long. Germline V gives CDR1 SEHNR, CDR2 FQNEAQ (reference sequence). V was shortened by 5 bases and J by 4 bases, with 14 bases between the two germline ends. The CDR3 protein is CASSLGGSGTGELFF. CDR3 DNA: TGTGCCAGCAGCCTAGGGGGTTCGGGCACCGGGGAGCTGTTTTTT.

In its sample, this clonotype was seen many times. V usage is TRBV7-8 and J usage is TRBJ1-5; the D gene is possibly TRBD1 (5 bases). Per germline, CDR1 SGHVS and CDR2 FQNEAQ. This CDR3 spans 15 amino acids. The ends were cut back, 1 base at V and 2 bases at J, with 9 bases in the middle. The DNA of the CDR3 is TGTGCCAGCAGCTTAGTTGGGGGAGGCAATCAGCCCCAGCATTTT. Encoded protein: CASSLVGGGNQPQHF.

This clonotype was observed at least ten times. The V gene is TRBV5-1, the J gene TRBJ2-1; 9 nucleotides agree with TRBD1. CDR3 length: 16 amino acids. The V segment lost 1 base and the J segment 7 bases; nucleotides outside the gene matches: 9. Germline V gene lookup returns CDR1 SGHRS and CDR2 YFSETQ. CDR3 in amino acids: CASSLRPGQGRNEQFF. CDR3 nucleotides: TGCGCCAGCAGCTTGCGCCCGGGACAGGGTAGGAATGAGCAGTTCTTC.

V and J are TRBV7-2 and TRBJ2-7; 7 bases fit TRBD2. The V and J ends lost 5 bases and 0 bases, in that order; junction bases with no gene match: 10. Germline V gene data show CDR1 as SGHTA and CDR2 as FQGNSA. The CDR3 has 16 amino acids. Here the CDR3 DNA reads TGTGCCAGCAGCCTCGGCACACTAGCGCTCTCCTACGAGCAGTACTTC. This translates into CASSLGTLALSYEQYF.

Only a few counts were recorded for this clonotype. The CDR3 DNA reads TGCGCCAGCAGACTACAGGGCTTAGCTAACTATGGCTACACCTTC. Residues: CASRLQGLANYGYTF. The J gene is TRBJ1-2, the V gene TRBV5-1, with a possible D match to TRBD1 (6 bases). The germline gives CDR1 SGHRS, CDR2 YFSETQ. The CDR3 runs to 15 residues. V lost 5 bases to trimming and J lost 0 bases, with 14 bases between them.

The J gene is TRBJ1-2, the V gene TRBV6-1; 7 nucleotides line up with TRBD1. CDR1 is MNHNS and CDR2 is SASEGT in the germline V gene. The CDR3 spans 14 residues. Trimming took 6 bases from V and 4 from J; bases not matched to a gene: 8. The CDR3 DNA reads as TGTGCCAGCAGGTGGACAGGTCGCTTCTATGGCTACACCTTC. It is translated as CASRWTGRFYGYTF.

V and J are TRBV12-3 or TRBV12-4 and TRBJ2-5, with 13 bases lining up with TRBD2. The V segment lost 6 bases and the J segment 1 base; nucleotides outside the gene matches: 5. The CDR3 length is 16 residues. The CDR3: CASRPTSGRGQETQYF. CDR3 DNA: TGTGCCAGCAGACCTACTAGCGGGAGGGGCCAAGAGACCCAGTACTTC.

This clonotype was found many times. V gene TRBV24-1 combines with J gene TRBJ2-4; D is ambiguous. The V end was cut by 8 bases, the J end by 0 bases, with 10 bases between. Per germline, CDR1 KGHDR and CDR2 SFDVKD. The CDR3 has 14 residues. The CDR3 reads CATTVTLAKNIQYF. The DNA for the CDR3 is TGTGCCACCACCGTAACCCTAGCCAAAAACATTCAGTACTTC.

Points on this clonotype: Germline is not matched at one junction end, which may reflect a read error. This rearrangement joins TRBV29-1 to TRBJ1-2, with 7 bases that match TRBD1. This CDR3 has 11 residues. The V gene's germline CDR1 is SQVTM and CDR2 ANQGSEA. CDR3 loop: CSSMVGTDRSF. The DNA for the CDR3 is TGCAGCTCAATGGTTGGGACGGACAGGTCCTTC. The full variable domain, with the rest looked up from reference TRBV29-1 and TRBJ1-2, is SAVISQKPSRDICQRGTSLTIQCQVDSQVTMMFWYRQQPGQSLTLIATANQGSEATYESGFVIDKFPISRPNLTFSTLTVSNMSPEDSSIYLCSSMVGTDRSFGSGTRLTVV.

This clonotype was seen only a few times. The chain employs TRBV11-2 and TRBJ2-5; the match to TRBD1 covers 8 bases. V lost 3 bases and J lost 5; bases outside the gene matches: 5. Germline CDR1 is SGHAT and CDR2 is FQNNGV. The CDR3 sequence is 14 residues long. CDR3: CASSLTGVGETQYF. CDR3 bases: TGTGCCAGCAGCTTGACAGGGGTGGGGGAGACCCAGTACTTC.